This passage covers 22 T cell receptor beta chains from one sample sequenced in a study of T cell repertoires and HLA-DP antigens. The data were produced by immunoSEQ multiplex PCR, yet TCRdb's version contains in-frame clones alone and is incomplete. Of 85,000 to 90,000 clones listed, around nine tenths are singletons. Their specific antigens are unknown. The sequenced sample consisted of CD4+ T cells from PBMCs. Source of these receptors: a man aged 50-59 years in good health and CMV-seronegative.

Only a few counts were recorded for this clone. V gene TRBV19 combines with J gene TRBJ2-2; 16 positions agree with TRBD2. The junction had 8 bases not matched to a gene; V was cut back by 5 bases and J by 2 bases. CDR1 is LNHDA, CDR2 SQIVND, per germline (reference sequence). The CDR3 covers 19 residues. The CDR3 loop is CASSQPGLAGGLNTGELFF. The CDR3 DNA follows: TGTGCCAGTAGTCAACCGGGACTAGCGGGGGGGTTAAACACCGGGGAGCTGTTTTTT.

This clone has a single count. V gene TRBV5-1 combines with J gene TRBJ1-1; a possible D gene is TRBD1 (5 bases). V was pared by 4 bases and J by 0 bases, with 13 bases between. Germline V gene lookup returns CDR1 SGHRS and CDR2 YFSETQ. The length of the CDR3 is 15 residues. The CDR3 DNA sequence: TGCGCCAGCAGCATAGAGGGAGGGGTGAACACTGAAGCTTTCTTT. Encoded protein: CASSIEGGVNTEAFF. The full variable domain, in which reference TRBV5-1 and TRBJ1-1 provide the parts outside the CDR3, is KAGVTQTPRYLIKTRGQQVTLSCSPISGHRSVSWYQQTPGQGLQFLFEYFSETQRNKGNFPGRFSGRQFSNSRSEMNVSTLELGDSALYLCASSIEGGVNTEAFFGQGTRLTVV.

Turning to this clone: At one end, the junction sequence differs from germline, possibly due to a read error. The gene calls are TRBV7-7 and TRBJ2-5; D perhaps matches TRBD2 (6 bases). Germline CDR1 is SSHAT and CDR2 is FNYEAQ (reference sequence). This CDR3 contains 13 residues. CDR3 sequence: CASSFTLGGTQYF. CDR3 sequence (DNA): TGTGCTAGCAGCTTTACTCTCGGGGGGACCCAGTACTTC.

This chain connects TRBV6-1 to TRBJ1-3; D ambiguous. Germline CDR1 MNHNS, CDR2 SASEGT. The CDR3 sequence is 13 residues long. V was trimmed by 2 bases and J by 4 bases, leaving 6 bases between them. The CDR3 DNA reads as TGTGCCAGCAGTGAATACGCAGGAAACACCATATATTTT. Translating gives CASSEYAGNTIYF.

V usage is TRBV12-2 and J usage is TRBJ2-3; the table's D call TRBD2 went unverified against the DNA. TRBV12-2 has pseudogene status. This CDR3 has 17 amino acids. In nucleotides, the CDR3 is TGTGCAAGTCGCTTAGCGTGTCTAGCGGGGGGGCCCGATACGCAGTATTTT. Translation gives CASRLACLAGGPDTQYF.

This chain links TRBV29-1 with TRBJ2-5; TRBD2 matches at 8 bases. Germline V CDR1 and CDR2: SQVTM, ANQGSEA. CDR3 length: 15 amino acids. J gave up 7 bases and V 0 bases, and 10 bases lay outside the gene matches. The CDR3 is CSVEDGLAGPRTQYF. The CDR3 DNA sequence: TGCAGCGTTGAAGATGGGCTAGCGGGTCCCCGGACCCAGTACTTC.

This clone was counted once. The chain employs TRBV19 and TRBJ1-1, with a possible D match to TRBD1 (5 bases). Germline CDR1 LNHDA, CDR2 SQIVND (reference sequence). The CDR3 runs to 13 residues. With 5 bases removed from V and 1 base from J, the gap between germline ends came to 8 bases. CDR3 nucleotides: TGTGCCAGTAGTCGGGGGAGGAACACTGAAGCTTTCTTT. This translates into CASSRGRNTEAFF.

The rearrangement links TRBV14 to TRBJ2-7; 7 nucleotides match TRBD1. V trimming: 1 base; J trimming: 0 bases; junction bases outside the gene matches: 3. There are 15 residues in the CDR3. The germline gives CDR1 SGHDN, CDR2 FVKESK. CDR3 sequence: CASSQGQGYSYEQYF. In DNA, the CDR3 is TGTGCCAGCAGCCAAGGACAGGGATACTCCTACGAGCAGTACTTC.

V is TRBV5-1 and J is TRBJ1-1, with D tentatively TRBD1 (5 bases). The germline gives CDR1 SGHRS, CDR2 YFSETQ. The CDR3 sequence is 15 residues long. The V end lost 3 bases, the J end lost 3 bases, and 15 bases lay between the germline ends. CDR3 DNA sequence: TGCGCCAGCAGCTCTTCAGGGACGTTGGACACTGAAGCTTTCTTT. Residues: CASSSSGTLDTEAFF.

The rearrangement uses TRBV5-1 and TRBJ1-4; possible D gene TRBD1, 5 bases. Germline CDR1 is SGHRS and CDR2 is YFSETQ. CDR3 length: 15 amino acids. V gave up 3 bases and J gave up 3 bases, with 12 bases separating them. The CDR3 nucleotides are TGCGCCAGCAGCTACTCAGGGCAATCTAATGAAAAACTGTTTTTT. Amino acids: CASSYSGQSNEKLFF.

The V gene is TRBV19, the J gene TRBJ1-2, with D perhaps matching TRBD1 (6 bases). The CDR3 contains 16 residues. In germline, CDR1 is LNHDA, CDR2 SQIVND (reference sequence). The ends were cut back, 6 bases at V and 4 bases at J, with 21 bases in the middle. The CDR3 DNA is TGTGCCAGTAGGCCTGGTCAGGGCAGGGGCGGCTATGGCTACACCTTC. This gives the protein CASRPGQGRGGYGYTF.

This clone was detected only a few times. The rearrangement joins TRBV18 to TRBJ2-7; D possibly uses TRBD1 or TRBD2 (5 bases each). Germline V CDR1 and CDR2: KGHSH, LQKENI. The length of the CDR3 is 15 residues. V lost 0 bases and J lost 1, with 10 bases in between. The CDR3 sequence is CASSPPRGLSYEQYF. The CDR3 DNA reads TGTGCCAGCTCACCACCGAGGGGCCTATCCTACGAGCAGTACTTC.

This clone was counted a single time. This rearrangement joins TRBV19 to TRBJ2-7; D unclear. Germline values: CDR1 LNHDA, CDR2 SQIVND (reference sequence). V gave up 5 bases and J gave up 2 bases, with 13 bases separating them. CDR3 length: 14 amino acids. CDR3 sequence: CASSSRPETYEQYF. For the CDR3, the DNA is TGTGCCAGTAGTTCCAGGCCGGAGACCTACGAGCAGTACTTC.

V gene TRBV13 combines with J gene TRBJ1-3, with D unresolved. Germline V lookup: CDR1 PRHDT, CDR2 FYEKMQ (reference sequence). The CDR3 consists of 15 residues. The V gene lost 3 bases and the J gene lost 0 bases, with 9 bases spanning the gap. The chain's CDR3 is CASSFRDLSGNTIYF. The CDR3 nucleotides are TGTGCCAGCAGCTTTAGGGATCTCTCTGGAAACACCATATATTTT.

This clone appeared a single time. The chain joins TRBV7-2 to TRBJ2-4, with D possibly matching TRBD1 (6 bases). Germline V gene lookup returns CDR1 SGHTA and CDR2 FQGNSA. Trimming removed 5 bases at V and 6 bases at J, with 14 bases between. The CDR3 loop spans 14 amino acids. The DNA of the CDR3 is TGTGCCAGCAGCGTCCGGGACAAGGGAAACATTCAGTACTTC. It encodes CASSVRDKGNIQYF.

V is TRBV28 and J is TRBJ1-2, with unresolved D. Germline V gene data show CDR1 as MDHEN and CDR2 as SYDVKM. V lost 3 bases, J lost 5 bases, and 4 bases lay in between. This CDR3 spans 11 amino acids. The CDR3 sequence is CASSFQYGYTF. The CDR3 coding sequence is TGTGCCAGCAGTTTCCAGTATGGCTACACCTTC.

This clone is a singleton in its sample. The CDR3 sequence: CASSFLADSLYEQYF. In nucleotides, the CDR3 is TGTGCCAGCAGCTTCCTTGCGGACAGCCTCTACGAGCAGTACTTC. The chain uses TRBV7-9 and TRBJ2-7; a possible D gene is TRBD1 (6 bases). CDR1 and CDR2 (germline): SEHNR, FQNEAQ (reference sequence). The CDR3 sequence is 15 residues long. V lost 3 bases and J 3 bases, leaving 15 bases between the germline ends.

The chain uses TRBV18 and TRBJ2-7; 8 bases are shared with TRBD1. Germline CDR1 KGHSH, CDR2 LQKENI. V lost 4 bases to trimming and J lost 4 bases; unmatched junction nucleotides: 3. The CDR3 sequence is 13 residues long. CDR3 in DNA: TGTGCCAGCTCACTTGGACAGGGATACGAGCAGTACTTC. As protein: CASSLGQGYEQYF.

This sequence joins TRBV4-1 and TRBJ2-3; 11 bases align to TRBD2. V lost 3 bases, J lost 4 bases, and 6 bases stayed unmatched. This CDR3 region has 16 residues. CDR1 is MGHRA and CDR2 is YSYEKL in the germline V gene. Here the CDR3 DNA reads TGCGCCAGCAGCCACTACGGGACTAGCGGTTCAGATACGCAGTATTTT. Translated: CASSHYGTSGSDTQYF.

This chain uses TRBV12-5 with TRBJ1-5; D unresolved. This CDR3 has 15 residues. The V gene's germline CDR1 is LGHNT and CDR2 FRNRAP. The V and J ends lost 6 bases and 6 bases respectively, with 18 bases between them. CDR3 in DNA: TGTGCTAGTGGCACCATAACTAGGGCGGTTCAGCCCCAGCATTTT. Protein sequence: CASGTITRAVQPQHF.

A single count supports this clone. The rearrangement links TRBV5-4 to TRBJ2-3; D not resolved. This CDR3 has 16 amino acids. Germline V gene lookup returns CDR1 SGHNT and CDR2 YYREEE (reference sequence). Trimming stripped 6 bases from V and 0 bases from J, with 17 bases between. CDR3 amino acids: CASNPGFPLSTDTQYF. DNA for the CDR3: TGTGCCAGCAACCCCGGTTTCCCCCTTAGCACAGATACGCAGTATTTT.

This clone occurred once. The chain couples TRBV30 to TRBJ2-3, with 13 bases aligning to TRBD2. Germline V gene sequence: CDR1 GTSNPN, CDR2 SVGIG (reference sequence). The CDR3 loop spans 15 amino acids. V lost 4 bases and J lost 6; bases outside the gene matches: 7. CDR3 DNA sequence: TGTGCCTGGATTAAGACTAGCGGGAGGTCGGATACGCAGTATTTT. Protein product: CAWIKTSGRSDTQYF.